The source of this T cell receptor (beta chain) is a study of CD8 T cells in ankylosing spondylitis. TCRdb recomputed calls from the 5' RACE reads with MiXCR, one row per CDR3 protein. The sample has about 42,000 distinct CDR3 sequences, more than 3% seen once. The CDR3 sequence is 16 residues long. CDR1 is SGDLS, CDR2 YYNGEE, per germline. V trimming: 0 bases; J trimming: 7 bases; junction bases outside the gene matches: 5. Many counts were recorded for this clonotype. What it binds is not known. General study findings and limits: Disease-linked clones were CD8+ and relatively rare in peripheral blood. Significant enrichment of disease-linked clones was reportedly seen in matched ankylosing spondylitis synovial fluid.

V is TRBV9 and J is TRBJ2-1; 12 bases fit TRBD2. The clonotype was recovered from a female donor with ankylosing spondylitis or in good health (not recorded which). Sequencing input: blood, either unsorted or a sorted T cell fraction (not recorded which). CDR3 sequence reads: CASSVGPSGGANEQFF. CDR3 nucleotide sequence: TGTGCCAGCAGCGTAGGTCCTAGCGGGGGGGCGAATGAGCAGTTCTTC.